This T cell receptor beta chain was documented in a study of control samples from healthy donors and cancer patients. Some clones are missing from TCRdb's copy, which holds only in-frame ones; the method was immunoSEQ multiplex PCR. The table has about 270,000 clones, about four fifths seen once. The sample was PBMCs. The sequence was obtained from a woman between 55 and 75 years old with lung cancer.

The CDR3 DNA sequence: TGTGCCAGCAGTGAGCGGACAGATTATAGCAATCAGCCCCAGCATTTT. Protein: CASSERTDYSNQPQHF. The rearrangement uses TRBV6-1 and TRBJ1-5; D is perhaps TRBD1 (6 bases). The CDR3 totals 16 residues. Per the germline V gene, CDR1 is MNHNS and CDR2 is SASEGT. Deletions cut 3 bases from V and 0 bases from J, with 12 bases between.